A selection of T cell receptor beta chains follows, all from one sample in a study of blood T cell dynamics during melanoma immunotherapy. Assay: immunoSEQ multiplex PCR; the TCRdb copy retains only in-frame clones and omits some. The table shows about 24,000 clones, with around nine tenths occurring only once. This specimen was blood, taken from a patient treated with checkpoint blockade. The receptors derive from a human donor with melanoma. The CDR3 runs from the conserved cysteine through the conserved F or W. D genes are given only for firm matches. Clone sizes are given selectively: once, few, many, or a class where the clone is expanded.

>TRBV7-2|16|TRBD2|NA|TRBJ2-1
CASSQTPGLAANEQFF
TGTGCCAGCAGCCAAACCCCGGGACTAGCGGCCAATGAGCAGTTCTTC
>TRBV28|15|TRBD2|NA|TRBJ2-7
CASSPTGLHPPEQYF
TGTGCCAGCAGCCCCACGGGACTACACCCACCCGAGCAGTACTTC
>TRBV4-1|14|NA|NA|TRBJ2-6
CASSPRAGANVLTF
TGCGCCAGCAGCCCCAGGGCTGGGGCCAACGTCCTGACTTTC
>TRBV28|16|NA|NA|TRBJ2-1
CASSSQRANSYNEQFF
TGTGCCAGCAGTTCACAGCGGGCGAACTCCTACAATGAGCAGTTCTTC
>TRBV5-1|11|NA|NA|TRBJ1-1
CASGGSNEAFF
TGCGCCAGCGGAGGGAGCAATGAAGCTTTCTTT
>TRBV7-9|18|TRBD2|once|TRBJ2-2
CASSWERRLAGRTGELFF
TGTGCCAGCAGCTGGGAGCGGAGGCTAGCGGGACGGACCGGGGAGCTGTTTTTT
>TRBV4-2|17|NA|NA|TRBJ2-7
CASSQPWTDYGSYEQYF
TGTGCCAGCAGCCAACCTTGGACTGACTACGGTTCCTACGAGCAGTACTTC
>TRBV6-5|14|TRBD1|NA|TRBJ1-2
CASRNRGGNYGYTF
TGTGCCAGCAGAAACAGGGGCGGTAACTATGGCTACACCTTC
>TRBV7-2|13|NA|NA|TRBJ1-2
CASSLAQNYGYTF
TGTGCCAGCAGCTTAGCACAGAACTATGGCTACACCTTC
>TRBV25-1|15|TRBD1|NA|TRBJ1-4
CASSNRQGVSEKLFF
TGTGCCAGCAGTAACCGACAGGGGGTTAGTGAAAAACTGTTTTTT
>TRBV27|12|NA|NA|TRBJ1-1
CASSFGGSEAFF
TGTGCCAGCAGTTTCGGGGGGAGTGAAGCTTTCTTT
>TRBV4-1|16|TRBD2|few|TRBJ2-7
CASSPSLAGVSYEQYF
TGCGCCAGCAGCCCCTCTCTAGCGGGAGTGTCCTACGAGCAGTACTTC
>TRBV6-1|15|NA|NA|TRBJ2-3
CASSEVAGGTDTQYF
TGTGCCAGCAGTGAAGTGGCTGGTGGGACAGATACGCAGTATTTT
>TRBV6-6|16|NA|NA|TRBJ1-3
CASSFLTSGSGNTIYF
TGTGCCAGCAGTTTCTTAACGTCAGGGTCTGGAAACACCATATATTTT
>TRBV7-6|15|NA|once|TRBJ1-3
CASGEEWGSGNTIYF
TGTGCCAGCGGAGAGGAATGGGGCTCTGGAAACACCATATATTTT